This T cell receptor (beta chain) comes out of a study of human T cells and chemical hapten exposure. Time point specified: healthy volunteer bleed at 2 weeks. Unfractionated whole blood served as the source for total RNA extraction. In the case of this clonotype: The antigen remains unidentified.

Germline CDR1 reads SGHDN; CDR2 reads FVKESK. The CDR3 is 16 residues long. V lost 1 base to trimming and J lost 0 bases, with 10 bases between them. Overall study findings and caveats: TCRs exceeding a frequency of 1 in 1000 stayed unchanged under DPC sensitization.

MiXCR, applied by TCRdb to the RACE reads, yields one record per CDR3 protein. The sample has 100,000 to 150,000 distinct CDR3 sequences, 9% to 10% seen once; the top ten hold around 2%. The source is a male donor in good health. Some clones in this sample may be carry-over from other donors' samples. The chain couples TRBV14 to TRBJ2-1; D is unresolved. The sample taken for sequencing was whole blood. The CDR3 spells CASSQGYRSSYNEQFF. The CDR3, as DNA: TGTGCCAGCAGCCAAGGCTACCGGAGCTCCTACAATGAGCAGTTCTTC.